Below are 2 T cell receptor beta chains sequenced from a single sample in a study of vaccination and CD4 T cells after COVID-19. The antigens these receptors bind are not known. At the Johns Hopkins FTIC core, DNA taken from cultured CD4+ T cells was sequenced by way of the Oncomine TCR Beta short-read assay. Via MiXCR, TCRdb re-called the PCR reads, giving one row per CDR3 protein. The table has roughly 14,000 distinct CDR3 sequences, almost 50% seen once. Treatment described: approximately 9-day PBMC culture with coronavirus spike peptide pools or control peptides (ViraFEST assay). This specimen consisted of cultured CD4+ T cells from blood, obtained after SARS-CoV-2 vaccination. These receptors all come from a human donor with COVID-19.

The chain carries TRBV24-1 and TRBJ2-2, with 15 bases identical to TRBD2. Trimming at V came to 3 bases and at J to 2 bases, leaving 9 bases not matched to a gene. Germline V gene data show CDR1 as KGHDR and CDR2 as SFDVKD. The CDR3 is 20 amino acids. The CDR3 nucleotides read TGTGCCACCAGTGATCCCGGACTAGCGGGGGGGCTTCGTAACACCGGGGAGCTGTTTTTT. Translating it yields CATSDPGLAGGLRNTGELFF.

The chain recombines TRBV12-3 or TRBV12-4 with TRBJ1-2; TRBD1 matches at 8 bases. This CDR3 contains 15 residues. Trimming at V came to 4 bases and at J to 4 bases, leaving 8 bases not matched to a gene. CDR3 region: CASSSTQQGVYGYTF. As DNA, the CDR3 is TGTGCCAGCAGTTCCACACAACAGGGGGTCTATGGCTACACCTTC.